This record covers a single T cell receptor (beta chain). Trimming took 0 bases from V and 6 from J, leaving 13 bases between them. This CDR3 comprises 15 residues. The germline V gene has CDR1 LGHNA and CDR2 YNFKEQ. The data are from a study of CD8 T cells in Susac syndrome. After extraction with the RNeasy kit, roughly 0.45 to 1 ug of the RNA was reverse transcribed using random hexamers. TCRdb re-derived calls from the immunoSEQ multiplex PCR reads in MiXCR, one entry per CDR3 protein. This table has 150,000 or so distinct CDR3 sequences, roughly 95% appearing once. The source is a human donor with Susac syndrome. The V call is TRBV4-2, the J call TRBJ2-3; D is ambiguous. Sequenced: CD4+ T cells from PBMCs. CDR3 amino acids: CASSQDLRSRDTQYF. In nucleotides, the CDR3 is TGTGCCAGCAGCCAAGATTTGAGGTCAAGGGATACGCAGTATTTT.